This T cell receptor (beta chain) was identified during a study of neurological immune-mediated disorders. TCRdb used MiXCR to reprocess the 5' RACE reads, holding one entry per CDR3 protein. The table includes about 58,000 distinct CDR3 sequences, approximately 3.1% detected once. The CDR3 totals 14 residues. V was pared by 6 bases and J by 12 bases, with 24 bases between. CDR1 and CDR2 (germline): DFQATT, SNEGSKA (reference sequence). This clonotype was recorded a few times. Sequences were obtained from PBMCs. This TCR came from a woman aged 60 to 75 with multiple sclerosis. The chain uses TRBV20-1 and TRBJ1-3; no definite D call. The CDR3 bases are TGCAGTGCGGTCCTCAGAAGCTCTGGAAAAAACATATATTTT. Its protein is CSAVLRSSGKNIYF.